This T cell receptor beta chain was identified during a study of CD4+ T cells in melanoma. This clone appeared a single time. The antigen remains unidentified. Study-wide findings and caveats: CD8+ T cell, macrophage and B cell function reportedly correlated with neoantigen-specific CD4+ T cells.

Assay used: immunoSEQ multiplex PCR; TCRdb lists only in-frame clones, some missing. The repertoire includes roughly 110,000 clones, about 92% of them detected once, and 3% to 4% sits in the top ten. The V end was cut by 5 bases, the J end by 1 base, with 9 bases between. The germline gives CDR1 SGHDT, CDR2 YYEEEE. CDR3 length equals 13 residues. The origin of this receptor is a human donor with melanoma. The rearrangement joins TRBV5-6 to TRBJ1-2; D might be TRBD1 (5 bases). Sequencing was carried out using peripheral blood. The CDR3 protein is CASSSDNNYGYTF. CDR3 nucleotide sequence: TGTGCCAGCAGTTCGGACAATAACTATGGCTACACCTTC.